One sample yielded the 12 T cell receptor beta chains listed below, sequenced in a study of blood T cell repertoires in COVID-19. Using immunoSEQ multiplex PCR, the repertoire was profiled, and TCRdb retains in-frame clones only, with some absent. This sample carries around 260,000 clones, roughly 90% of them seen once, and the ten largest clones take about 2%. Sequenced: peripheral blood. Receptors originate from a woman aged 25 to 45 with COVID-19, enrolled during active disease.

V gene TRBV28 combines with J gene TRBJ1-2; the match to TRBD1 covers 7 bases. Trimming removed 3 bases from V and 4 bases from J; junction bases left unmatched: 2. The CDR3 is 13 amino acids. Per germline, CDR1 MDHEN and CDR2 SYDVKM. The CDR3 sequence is CASSLNRGYGYTF. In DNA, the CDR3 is TGTGCCAGCAGTTTGAACAGGGGCTATGGCTACACCTTC.

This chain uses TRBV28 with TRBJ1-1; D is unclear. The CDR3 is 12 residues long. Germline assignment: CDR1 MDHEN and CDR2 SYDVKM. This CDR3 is CASGREPTEAFF. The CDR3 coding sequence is TGTGCGAGCGGGCGGGAACCCACTGAAGCTTTCTTT.

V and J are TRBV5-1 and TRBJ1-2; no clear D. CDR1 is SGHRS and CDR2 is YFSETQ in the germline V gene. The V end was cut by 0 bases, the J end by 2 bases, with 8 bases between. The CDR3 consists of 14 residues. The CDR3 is CASSLATENYGYTF. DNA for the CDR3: TGCGCCAGCAGCTTGGCTACAGAGAACTATGGCTACACCTTC.

The chain's CDR3 is CASSNGILLLLAEGGTDTQYF. The CDR3 DNA is TGTGCCAGCAGCAACGGGATTCTCCTACTTTTAGCAGAGGGGGGCACAGATACGCAGTATTTT. This chain joins TRBV21-1 and TRBJ2-3; no DNA check was done on the table's D call, TRBD1. TRBV21-1 is marked as a pseudogene. The CDR3 extends over 21 amino acids.

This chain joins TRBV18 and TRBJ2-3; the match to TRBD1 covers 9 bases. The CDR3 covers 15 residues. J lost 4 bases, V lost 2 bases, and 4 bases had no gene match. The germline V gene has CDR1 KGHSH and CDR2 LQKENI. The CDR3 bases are TGTGCCAGCTCACCAGGACAGGGGTTCTCAGATACGCAGTATTTT. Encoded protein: CASSPGQGFSDTQYF. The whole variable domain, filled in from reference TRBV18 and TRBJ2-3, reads NAGVMQNPRHLVRRRGQEARLRCSPMKGHSHVYWYRQLPEEGLKFMVYLQKENIIDESGMPKERFSAEFPKEGPSILRIQQVVRGDSAAYFCASSPGQGFSDTQYFGPGTRLTVL.

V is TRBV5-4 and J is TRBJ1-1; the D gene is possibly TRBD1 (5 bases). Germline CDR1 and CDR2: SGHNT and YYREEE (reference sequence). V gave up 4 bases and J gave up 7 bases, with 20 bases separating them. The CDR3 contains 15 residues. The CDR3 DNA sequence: TGTGCCAGCAGCCTGTCAGGGAAAAGTCTCGTTGAAGCTTTCTTT. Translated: CASSLSGKSLVEAFF. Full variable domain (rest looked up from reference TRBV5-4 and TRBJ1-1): ETGVTQSPTHLIKTRGQQVTLRCSSQSGHNTVSWYQQALGQGPQFIFQYYREEENGRGNFPPRFSGLQFPNYSSELNVNALELDDSALYLCASSLSGKSLVEAFFGQGTRLTVV.

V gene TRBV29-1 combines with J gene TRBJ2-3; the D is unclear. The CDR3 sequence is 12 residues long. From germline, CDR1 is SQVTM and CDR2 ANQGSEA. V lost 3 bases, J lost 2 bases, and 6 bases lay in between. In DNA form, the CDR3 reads TGCAGCGTTGACATTTCCACAGATACGCAGTATTTT. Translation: CSVDISTDTQYF.

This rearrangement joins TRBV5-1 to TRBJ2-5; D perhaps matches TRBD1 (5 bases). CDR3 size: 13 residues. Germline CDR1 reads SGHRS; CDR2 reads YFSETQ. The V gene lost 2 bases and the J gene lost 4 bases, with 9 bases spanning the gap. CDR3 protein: CASSFEGAETQYF. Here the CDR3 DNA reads TGCGCCAGCAGCTTTGAAGGGGCAGAGACCCAGTACTTC.

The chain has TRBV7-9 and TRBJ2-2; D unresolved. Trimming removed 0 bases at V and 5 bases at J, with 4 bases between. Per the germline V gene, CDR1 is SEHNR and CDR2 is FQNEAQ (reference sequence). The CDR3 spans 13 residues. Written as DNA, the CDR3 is TGTGCCAGCAGCTTAGCATTAACCGGGGAGCTGTTTTTT. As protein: CASSLALTGELFF. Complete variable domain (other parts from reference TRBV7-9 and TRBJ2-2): DTGVSQNPRHKITKRGQNVTFRCDPISEHNRLYWYRQTLGQGPEFLTYFQNEAQLEKSRLLSDRFSAERPKGSFSTLEIQRTEQGDSAMYLCASSLALTGELFFGEGSRLTVL.

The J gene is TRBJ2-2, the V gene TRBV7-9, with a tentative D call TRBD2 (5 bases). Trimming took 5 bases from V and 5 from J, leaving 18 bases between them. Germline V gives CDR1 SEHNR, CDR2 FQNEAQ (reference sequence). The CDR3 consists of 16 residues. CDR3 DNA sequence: TGTGCCAGCAGCGACCCTTGGTCGGGAAAGACCGGGGAGCTGTTTTTT. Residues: CASSDPWSGKTGELFF.

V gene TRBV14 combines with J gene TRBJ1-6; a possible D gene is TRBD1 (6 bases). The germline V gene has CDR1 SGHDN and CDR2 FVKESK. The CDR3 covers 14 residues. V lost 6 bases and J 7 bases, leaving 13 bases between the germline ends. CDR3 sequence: CASRLDRGNSPLHF. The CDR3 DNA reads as TGTGCCAGCAGATTGGACAGAGGGAATTCACCCCTCCACTTT.

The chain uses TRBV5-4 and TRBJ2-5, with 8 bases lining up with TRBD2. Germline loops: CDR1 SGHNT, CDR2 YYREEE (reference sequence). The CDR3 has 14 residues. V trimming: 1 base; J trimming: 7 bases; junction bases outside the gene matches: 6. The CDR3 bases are TGTGCCAGCAGCTTGAGTAGCGGGGCGCTGACCCAGTACTTC. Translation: CASSLSSGALTQYF.